This T cell receptor beta chain was observed in a study of blood T cell repertoires in COVID-19. The wider study: The samples span acute and convalescent COVID-19 from the United States, Italy and Spain.

Germline-derived CDR1 and CDR2 are SGHNT and YYREEE (reference sequence). The CDR3 is 12 residues long. V was clipped by 4 bases and J by 9 bases, with 11 bases between them. Generated by immunoSEQ multiplex PCR, the TCRdb table keeps only in-frame clones and is missing some. The sample contains more than 70,000 clones, 75% to 95% of which appear only once. The specimen sequenced was peripheral blood. The clonotype comes from a woman in her forties or fifties in a cohort sampled during active COVID-19. The chain carries TRBV5-4 and TRBJ2-1, with D unresolved. In DNA, the CDR3 is TGTGCCAGCAGCCCTCCCCGAGGTGAGCAGTTCTTC. Translation gives CASSPPRGEQFF.